This passage covers 30 T cell receptor beta chains from one sample sequenced in a study of blood T cells in healthy people across ages. Combining a sample-barcoded 5' primer with a J-beta primer mix, a second PCR ran for about 7 to 11 cycles. From the 5' RACE reads, TCRdb called clonotypes with MiXCR, one entry per CDR3 protein. The table records 850,000 or so distinct CDR3 sequences, under 30% of them present only once. What was sequenced was blood. The receptors here all came from a woman aged 80 or over in good health.

This clonotype was recorded at least ten times. This chain links TRBV5-1 with TRBJ2-3; D uncertain. Between the trimmed V and J ends, which lost 0 bases and 0 bases, there was a span of 11 bases. The CDR3 sequence is 16 residues long. CDR1 is SGHRS, CDR2 YFSETQ, per germline. CDR3 protein: CASSLEGRTSTDTQYF. CDR3 in DNA: TGCGCCAGCAGCTTGGAAGGCAGAACTAGCACAGATACGCAGTATTTT.

The genes are TRBV20-1 and TRBJ1-1; the D gene is possibly TRBD1 (6 bases). This CDR3 is 16 amino acids long. Looked up from germline, CDR1 is DFQATT and CDR2 is SNEGSKA (reference sequence). The V end lost 5 bases, the J end lost 0 bases, and 19 bases lay between the germline ends. The CDR3 spells CSAPPGGGTMNTEAFF. CDR3 in DNA: TGCAGTGCTCCCCCCGGTGGGGGCACCATGAACACTGAAGCTTTCTTT.

This clonotype was found many times. The chain is built from TRBV4-3 and TRBJ1-6; tentatively, D is TRBD1 (5 bases). In germline, CDR1 is LGHNA, CDR2 YSLEER. The V end lost 0 bases, the J end lost 9 bases, and 6 bases lay between the germline ends. The CDR3 runs to 13 residues. CDR3 region: CASSQDRGSPLHF. For the CDR3, the DNA is TGCGCCAGCAGCCAAGATAGGGGTTCACCCCTCCACTTT.

The genes are TRBV27 and TRBJ1-4; possible D gene TRBD1, 6 bases. The CDR3 is 15 amino acids. The germline V and J ends were trimmed by 3 bases and 1 base, with 9 bases remaining between them. Per the germline V gene, CDR1 is MNHEY and CDR2 is SMNVEV (reference sequence). The CDR3, as DNA: TGTGCCAGCAGTTTCGGAGGGGGAACTAATGAAAAACTGTTTTTT. Its protein product is CASSFGGGTNEKLFF.

Details on this clonotype: Because it lacks the conserved phenylalanine or tryptophan at the end, this CDR3 is likely a read error. V usage is TRBV6-2 or TRBV6-3 and J usage is TRBJ2-1; 7 positions match TRBD1. The CDR3 is made up of 13 amino acids. The ends lost 6 bases at V and 10 bases at J; junction bases unmatched: 9. The germline V gene has CDR1 MNHEY and CDR2 SVGEGT. The CDR3 nucleotides are TGTGCCAGCAGACCAACAGGGGCGGACGAGCAGTTCTGC. Translated: CASRPTGADEQFC.

The CDR3 region has the DNA TGCAGTGCCCTCCCACACAGGGGGTCTTTTAATGAGCAGTTCTTC. Residues: CSALPHRGSFNEQFF. This chain uses TRBV20-1 with TRBJ2-1, with 8 positions matching TRBD1. This CDR3 is built from 15 residues. Germline CDR1 reads DFQATT; CDR2 reads SNEGSKA (reference sequence). Trimming at V came to 6 bases and at J to 7 bases, leaving 14 bases not matched to a gene.

This clonotype showed up just a few times. This clone may be a read error of a much larger clone one base away. The chain has TRBV6-6 and TRBJ2-1, with a possible D match to TRBD1 (6 bases). Germline V CDR1 and CDR2: MNHNY, SVGAGI (reference sequence). CDR3 length: 13 residues. V dropped 5 bases and J dropped 9 bases, with 14 bases sitting between them. For the CDR3, the DNA is TGTGCCAGCAGTCGGCTAGGGGGTTTTGAGCAGTTCTTC. It is translated as CASSRLGGFEQFF.

This clonotype appeared a few times. The gene calls are TRBV27 and TRBJ1-1, with TRBD1 identical over 7 bases. J gave up 5 bases and V 4 bases, and 7 bases lay outside the gene matches. This CDR3 spans 14 amino acids. Looked up from germline, CDR1 is MNHEY and CDR2 is SMNVEV (reference sequence). CDR3 DNA sequence: TGTGCCAGCAGTTCTGGACAGGCCGGGACTGAAGCTTTCTTT. It specifies CASSSGQAGTEAFF.

As for this clonotype: Given the absence of the conserved phenylalanine or tryptophan at the CDR3 end, a read error is likely. CDR3 nucleotides: TGCGCCAGCAGTCCCAGCGGCACAGATACGCAGTATTTA. Its protein product is CASSPSGTDTQYL. The chain has TRBV27 and TRBJ2-3; D unclear. CDR1 and CDR2 from the germline V gene are MNHEY and SMNVEV (reference sequence). CDR3 length: 13 amino acids.

This chain joins TRBV5-1 and TRBJ2-4; D is possibly TRBD2 (5 bases). The tail of the sequence fits TRBJ2-7 better, so the J call may be wrong. Looked up from germline, CDR1 is SGHRS and CDR2 is YFSETQ. There are 15 residues in the CDR3. CDR3: CASSLQAGIAYEQYF. CDR3 coding DNA: TGCGCCAGCAGCTTGCAGGCCGGGATCGCCTACGAGCAGTACTTC.

This clonotype came up many times. The chain joins TRBV12-3 or TRBV12-4 to TRBJ1-5; tentatively, D is TRBD1 (6 bases). V was shortened by 1 base and J by 0 bases, with 7 bases between the two germline ends. The CDR3 has 15 residues. The CDR3 region has the DNA TGTGCCAGCAGTTTAGGGGGACATAGCAATCAGCCCCAGCATTTT. This translates into CASSLGGHSNQPQHF.

This clonotype was counted only a few times. The gene calls are TRBV4-1 and TRBJ2-3; no definite D call. The CDR3 runs to 13 residues. The germline V and J ends were trimmed by 1 base and 4 bases, with 6 bases remaining between them. CDR1 and CDR2 from the germline V gene are MGHRA and YSYEKL. CDR3 sequence (DNA): TGCGCCAGCAGCCAAGGAGTGCCAGATACGCAGTATTTT. Translating it yields CASSQGVPDTQYF.

This clonotype was seen many times. This chain joins TRBV11-2 and TRBJ2-5; 7 bases line up with TRBD2. CDR3 length: 15 residues. The ends lost 3 bases at V and 7 bases at J; junction bases unmatched: 11. Germline V lookup: CDR1 SGHAT, CDR2 FQNNGV. This CDR3 reads CASSLGLGGRGTQYF. For the CDR3, the DNA is TGTGCCAGCAGCTTGGGTCTGGGAGGGAGAGGGACCCAGTACTTC.

Points on this clonotype: This may be a read error, as it is one base from a much larger clone. V is TRBV30 and J is TRBJ2-3; D tentatively reads TRBD1 or TRBD2 (5 bases each). The germline CDR1 and CDR2 sequences are GTSNPN and SVGIG (reference sequence). The CDR3 has 12 amino acids. The CDR3 DNA follows: TGTGCCGGGAGCCCGGGGCTGGATACGCAGTATTTT. Translated, it gives CAGSPGLDTQYF.

This clonotype was counted at least ten times. This chain uses TRBV12-3 or TRBV12-4 with TRBJ2-7, with D maybe TRBD1 (6 bases). CDR3 length: 13 residues. V gave up 5 bases and J gave up 5 bases, with 13 bases separating them. The CDR3 reads CASSPGVVDEQYF. CDR3 sequence (DNA): TGTGCCAGCAGTCCAGGGGTGGTTGACGAGCAGTACTTC.

In DNA form, the CDR3 reads TGTGCCAGCAGCGCCAGAATCACCGGGGAGCTGTTTTTT. It is translated as CASSARITGELFF. V gene TRBV7-2 combines with J gene TRBJ2-2; D is ambiguous. Deletions cut 5 bases from V and 4 bases from J, with 8 bases between. This CDR3 contains 13 residues. Germline V gene data show CDR1 as SGHTA and CDR2 as FQGNSA.

This clonotype was detected only once. This clone may be a read error of a much larger clone one base away. CDR3 in amino acids: CASSSPGTSNEQYF. In DNA form, the CDR3 reads TGTGCCAGCAGTTCCCCCGGGACTTCCAATGAGCAGTACTTC. The gene calls are TRBV6-5 and TRBJ2-7; the D gene is possibly TRBD2 (6 bases). Germline loops: CDR1 MNHEY, CDR2 SVGAGI. This CDR3 has 14 amino acids. The V end was cut by 4 bases, the J end by 7 bases, with 17 bases between.

The sample holds many counts of this clonotype. CDR3 DNA: TGTGCCAGCAGCCGCCCATTTGGCAAGGAGCAGTACTTC. Translation: CASSRPFGKEQYF. The rearrangement links TRBV3-1 to TRBJ2-7, with unresolved D. Germline V gene lookup returns CDR1 LGHDT and CDR2 YNNKEL (reference sequence). This CDR3 is built from 13 residues. V was pared by 4 bases and J by 7 bases, with 14 bases between.

A word on this clonotype: A much larger clone sits a single nucleotide away, making a read error possible. The chain links TRBV15 to TRBJ2-3; D is unclear. This CDR3 region has 14 residues. Trimming cost V 4 bases and J 7 bases, with 15 bases left between them. CDR1 and CDR2 from the germline V gene are LNHNV and YYDKDF (reference sequence). CDR3 sequence: CATSTQRASYTQYF. DNA of the CDR3: TGTGCCACCAGCACCCAACGGGCAAGTTATACGCAGTATTTT.

This clonotype has more than one count but fewer than ten. Given a much more abundant clone one base away, this may be a read error. CDR3 nucleotide sequence: TGCGCCGGCAGCCCTACAGGGGAATTGGTGAATGAGCAGTTCTTC. Its translation is CAGSPTGELVNEQFF. The V and J genes are TRBV5-1 and TRBJ2-1; 7 nucleotides line up with TRBD1. The CDR3 sequence is 15 residues long. Germline loops: CDR1 SGHRS, CDR2 YFSETQ.

Of note for this clonotype: Just one base apart from a much larger clone, this may be a read error. The chain carries TRBV12-3 or TRBV12-4 and TRBJ1-1; unclear D gene. The V end lost 2 bases, the J end lost 6 bases, and 7 bases lay between the germline ends. The CDR3 length is 12 residues. CDR3 nucleotides: TGTGCCAGCAGTTTAAGAGTCTCTGAAGCTTTCTTT. Translation gives CASSLRVSEAFF.

Remarks on this clonotype: One end of the junction fails to match germline, which may point to a read error. The chain links TRBV4-3 to TRBJ2-4; TRBD1 is a possible D gene (5 bases). The CDR3 has 15 amino acids. Germline V gene lookup returns CDR1 LGHNA and CDR2 YSLEER. CDR3 region: CAGSQETQGWSIQYF. The CDR3 DNA follows: TGCGCCGGCAGCCAAGAAACCCAGGGATGGAGCATTCAGTACTTC.

The rearrangement links TRBV7-2 to TRBJ2-1; TRBD2 might be the D (6 bases). With 5 bases removed from V and 4 bases from J, the gap between germline ends came to 18 bases. Germline V CDR1 and CDR2: SGHTA, FQGNSA. There are 16 residues in the CDR3. CDR3 DNA: TGTGCCAGCAGCCCGCTTGGCGGGGTGGATTACAATGAGCAGTTCTTC. Amino acid sequence: CASSPLGGVDYNEQFF.

Many counts were recorded for this clonotype. V is TRBV7-9 and J is TRBJ2-5; no definite D call. This CDR3 comprises 13 residues. V was trimmed by 5 bases and J by 5 bases, leaving 12 bases between them. Germline V gene sequence: CDR1 SEHNR, CDR2 FQNEAQ (reference sequence). The CDR3 DNA follows: TGTGCCAGCAGCCCTGGACCTACGGAGACCCAGTACTTC. Its translation is CASSPGPTETQYF.

This clonotype has a count of ten or more. The chain uses TRBV6-6 and TRBJ2-3; D possibly corresponds to TRBD2 (6 bases). From germline, CDR1 is MNHNY and CDR2 SVGAGI (reference sequence). V was clipped by 5 bases and J by 0 bases, with 12 bases between them. CDR3 length: 15 residues. The DNA of the CDR3 is TGTGCCAGCAGTCCCTGGAGCGGGAGCACAGATACGCAGTATTTT. Encoded protein: CASSPWSGSTDTQYF.

This clonotype has just a few counts. The chain couples TRBV7-2 to TRBJ1-5, with 10 bases matching TRBD1. This CDR3 has 17 residues. Trimming cost V 5 bases and J 6 bases; bases outside gene matches: 13. Germline CDR1 SGHTA, CDR2 FQGNSA. The CDR3 DNA is TGTGCCAGCAGCCCCATTGGGGTGGGGACAGGGGTTCAGCCCCAGCATTTT. Translation: CASSPIGVGTGVQPQHF.

The rearrangement joins TRBV6-5 to TRBJ1-2; D is undetermined. V was trimmed by 2 bases and J by 8 bases, leaving 12 bases between them. CDR3 length equals 13 residues. Germline V gives CDR1 MNHEY, CDR2 SVGAGI. CDR3 nucleotides: TGTGCCAGCAGTTACGAGTCCTTATCAGGCTACACCTTC. This encodes CASSYESLSGYTF.

This clonotype was counted at least ten times. The V and J genes are TRBV20-1 and TRBJ2-3; a possible D gene is TRBD2 (7 bases). Germline V CDR1 and CDR2: DFQATT, SNEGSKA (reference sequence). Between the trimmed V and J ends, which lost 7 bases and 2 bases, there was a span of 16 bases. The length of the CDR3 is 14 residues. The CDR3 nucleotides are TGCAGTGGGGGGGACGGGGGGCCCACAGATACGCAGTATTTT. Translated: CSGGDGGPTDTQYF.

A few counts support this clonotype. This chain links TRBV15 with TRBJ2-5, with D hard to call. CDR1 LNHNV and CDR2 YYDKDF come from the germline V gene (reference sequence). This CDR3 contains 14 residues. The V end was cut by 2 bases, the J end by 5 bases, with 12 bases between. CDR3 sequence: CATSRNWDRETQYF. DNA of the CDR3: TGTGCCACCAGCAGAAACTGGGATAGGGAGACCCAGTACTTC.

V is TRBV18 and J is TRBJ1-1; no reliable D call. The CDR3 loop spans 13 amino acids. The V gene lost 6 bases and the J gene lost 5 bases, with 13 bases spanning the gap. Germline V gene lookup returns CDR1 KGHSH and CDR2 LQKENI. The CDR3, as DNA: TGTGCCAGCTCGGCGGATCAGTGGACTGAAGCTTTCTTT. Translating it yields CASSADQWTEAFF.